One sample yielded the 21 T cell receptor beta chains listed below, sequenced in a study of breast tumors, draining lymph nodes, adjacent tissues. TCRdb passed the multiplex PCR reads through MiXCR, listing each CDR3 protein once. Here the sample spans around 250,000 distinct CDR3 sequences, around 35% being singletons. Axillary draining lymph nodes of breast cancer patients supplied the node samples. Sequences were obtained from axillary lymph node tissue. The receptor source for this set is a female donor with breast cancer. Some clones in this sample may be carry-over from other donors' samples.

This clonotype occurred many times. The chain couples TRBV7-2 to TRBJ2-1; TRBD1 matches at 7 bases. With 4 bases clipped from V and 8 bases from J, the junction kept 14 bases outside the gene matches. This CDR3 comprises 16 residues. CDR1 SGHTA and CDR2 FQGNSA come from the germline V gene. The CDR3 here is CASSSRRRQGVDEQFF. CDR3 in DNA: TGTGCCAGCAGCTCCCGCCGGAGACAGGGTGTCGATGAGCAGTTCTTC.

This chain joins TRBV27 and TRBJ2-7; no clear D. This CDR3 is built from 13 residues. Trimming removed 8 bases from V and 0 bases from J, with 11 bases in between. Germline CDR1 is MNHEY and CDR2 is SMNVEV (reference sequence). The CDR3 sequence is CASASQGSYEQYF. The CDR3 DNA sequence: TGTGCCAGCGCATCCCAAGGCTCCTACGAGCAGTACTTC.

This clonotype was seen many times. The chain carries TRBV6-1 and TRBJ2-7; 9 bases agree with TRBD1. Germline V gene sequence: CDR1 MNHNS, CDR2 SASEGT. The CDR3 spans 15 residues. J was trimmed by 2 bases and V by 6 bases; bases with no gene match: 8. DNA of the CDR3: TGTGCCAGCAGGGAGGGACAGGGAAAGACCTACGAGCAGTACTTC. Translation: CASREGQGKTYEQYF.

Here the CDR3 reads CASSADRVQPQHF. CDR3 DNA: TGTGCCAGCAGTGCAGACAGGGTTCAGCCCCAGCATTTT. The chain has TRBV28 and TRBJ1-5, with TRBD1 identical over 7 bases. The CDR3 has 13 amino acids. Germline V CDR1 and CDR2: MDHEN, SYDVKM. V gave up 5 bases and J gave up 6 bases; unmatched junction bases: 4.

This clonotype was recorded at least ten times. The gene calls are TRBV5-1 and TRBJ1-2; no clear D. V gave up 4 bases and J gave up 2 bases, with 21 bases separating them. The CDR3 extends over 17 amino acids. Germline V gene sequence: CDR1 SGHRS, CDR2 YFSETQ. CDR3 coding DNA: TGCGCCAGCAGCCTAGGGTTTCACAGATACTTCAACTATGGCTACACCTTC. It specifies CASSLGFHRYFNYGYTF.

As for this clonotype: A much bigger clone sits one base away, suggesting this may be a read error. V gene TRBV10-3 combines with J gene TRBJ2-3; tentative D call: TRBD1 (6 bases). Germline CDR1 ENHRY, CDR2 SYGVKD. There are 13 residues in the CDR3. The CDR3 nucleotides are TGTGCCATCATGCAGGGGTCAAAAGATAAGCAGTATTTT. This encodes CAIMQGSKDKQYF.

This clonotype was recorded many times. This sequence joins TRBV2 and TRBJ1-6, with a tentative D call TRBD1 (5 bases). This CDR3 is 15 amino acids long. Deletions cut 7 bases from V and 0 bases from J, with 10 bases between. Germline V gives CDR1 SNHLY, CDR2 FYNNEI. The chain's CDR3 is CASMGESSYNSPLHF. The CDR3 coding sequence is TGTGCCAGCATGGGGGAGAGCTCCTATAATTCACCCCTCCACTTT.

The CDR3 region is CATSRARTGSYGYTF. CDR3 DNA: TGTGCCACCAGCAGAGCTCGGACAGGGTCCTATGGCTACACCTTC. The chain recombines TRBV15 with TRBJ1-2, with 8 bases fitting TRBD1. The CDR3 is made up of 15 amino acids. V was clipped by 1 base and J by 4 bases; unmatched bases: 5. CDR1 is LNHNV, CDR2 YYDKDF, per germline (reference sequence).

This clonotype was counted many times. The chain carries TRBV5-8 and TRBJ2-1; maybe TRBD2 (6 bases). The V and J ends lost 2 bases and 6 bases respectively, with 12 bases between them. CDR1 and CDR2 from the germline V gene are SGHTS and YDEGEE. The CDR3 consists of 14 residues. The CDR3 nucleotides are TGTGCCAGCAGCTTATCACTAGCCTTCAATGAGCAGTTCTTC. Encoded protein: CASSLSLAFNEQFF.

Concerning this clonotype: A read error may explain this, as a much larger clone is one base away. The V call is TRBV12-3 or TRBV12-4, the J call TRBJ2-5; TRBD1 matches at 7 bases. Trimming cost V 6 bases and J 4 bases; bases outside gene matches: 5. The CDR3 is 13 amino acids. For the CDR3, the DNA is TGTGCCAGCAGCGACACAGGGGTAGAGACCCAGTACTTC. It yields the protein CASSDTGVETQYF.

This chain uses TRBV12-3 or TRBV12-4 with TRBJ1-6; D gene unclear. Trimming shortened V by 6 bases and J by 10 bases, and 19 bases separated the two germline ends. The CDR3 spans 15 residues. This chain's CDR3 is CASRAEAPSRSPLHF. The CDR3 DNA is TGTGCCAGCAGGGCAGAGGCCCCCTCGAGGTCACCCCTCCACTTT.

This clonotype has at least ten counts. This chain connects TRBV19 to TRBJ2-3; 7 bases agree with TRBD2. The V and J ends lost 5 bases and 6 bases, in that order; junction bases with no gene match: 17. Germline V gene sequence: CDR1 LNHDA, CDR2 SQIVND (reference sequence). This CDR3 has 17 residues. CDR3 in amino acids: CASSAPSGTTFADTQYF. DNA for the CDR3: TGTGCCAGTAGTGCCCCTTCCGGGACTACATTTGCCGATACGCAGTATTTT.

This chain links TRBV5-1 with TRBJ2-5; 8 bases agree with TRBD1. The CDR3 runs to 15 residues. Germline lookup yields CDR1 SGHRS and CDR2 YFSETQ. V was clipped by 0 bases and J by 3 bases; unmatched bases: 4. CDR3 nucleotide sequence: TGCGCCAGCAGCTTGGTGGTACAGGGGGAAGAGACCCAGTACTTC. Translated, it gives CASSLVVQGEETQYF.

This sequence joins TRBV10-3 and TRBJ2-3; 8 bases line up with TRBD1. The J segment lost 11 bases and the V segment lost 7 bases, leaving 5 bases of the junction unmatched. The CDR3 runs 11 residues. The germline V gene has CDR1 ENHRY and CDR2 SYGVKD. The CDR3 reads CAITDRAEQYF. In DNA, the CDR3 is TGTGCCATCACGGACAGGGCGGAGCAGTATTTT.

This clonotype was counted at least ten times. This chain uses TRBV24-1 with TRBJ1-5, with no clear D. Germline CDR1 and CDR2: KGHDR and SFDVKD. V lost 7 bases and J 4 bases, leaving 10 bases between the germline ends. The CDR3 has 13 residues. The CDR3 region has the DNA TGTGCCACCAGGGGCACTTTAAATCAGCCCCAGCATTTT. It yields the protein CATRGTLNQPQHF.

Comment on this clonotype: This may be a read error: a much more frequent sequence differs by one nucleotide. J is TRBJ1-2 and V is TRBV4-3; D may be TRBD1 (6 bases). Per the germline V gene, CDR1 is LGHNA and CDR2 is YSLEER. V was shortened by 5 bases and J by 3 bases, with 16 bases between the two germline ends. This CDR3 is 15 amino acids long. DNA for the CDR3: TGCGCCAGCAGCAGAGACGGGGGGCAGGACTATGGCTACACCTTC. This sequence encodes CASSRDGGQDYGYTF.

The V and J genes are TRBV5-1 and TRBJ2-3, with TRBD2 matching 11 bases. With V trimmed by 2 bases and J by 11 bases, 13 bases remained unmatched. The CDR3 has 16 residues. Germline assignment: CDR1 SGHRS and CDR2 YFSETQ. The CDR3 region has the DNA TGCGCCAGCAGCTTACCGGGACTAGCGGTATACAATGAGCAGTATTTT. Translation gives CASSLPGLAVYNEQYF.

This clonotype was seen a handful of times. The genes are TRBV14 and TRBJ2-1, with D perhaps matching TRBD1 or TRBD2 (6 bases each). The CDR3 has 16 residues. Deletions cut 1 base from V and 7 bases from J, with 17 bases between. CDR1 is SGHDN and CDR2 is FVKESK in the germline V gene. The CDR3, as DNA: TGTGCCAGCAGCCAAGTGGGGGCGGGGTGGGGGAATGAGCAGTTCTTC. Translated, it gives CASSQVGAGWGNEQFF.

This clonotype was observed a handful of times. A much larger clone lies a single base off, so this may be a read error. The rearrangement joins TRBV11-3 to TRBJ1-4, with 7 nucleotides matching TRBD1. This CDR3 region has 13 residues. Germline V gene lookup returns CDR1 SGHNT and CDR2 YENEEA. J lost 11 bases, V lost 1 base, and 4 bases had no gene match. The CDR3 DNA reads as TGTGCCAGCAGCTTAGTACAGGGGCCGAAACTGTTTTTT. Amino acid sequence: CASSLVQGPKLFF.

The table lists this clonotype with many counts. DNA of the CDR3: TGTGCCAGCAGTTACGTCTTCTCGGATACGCAGTATTTT. Translation gives CASSYVFSDTQYF. The chain combines TRBV6-5 with TRBJ2-3; D is uncertain. The CDR3 sequence is 13 residues long. The V and J ends lost 2 bases and 6 bases respectively, with 9 bases between them. CDR1 and CDR2 from the germline V gene are MNHEY and SVGAGI.

This clonotype occurred many times. The rearrangement links TRBV4-3 to TRBJ2-1; 7 bases are shared with TRBD1. Germline CDR1 reads LGHNA; CDR2 reads YSLEER. The CDR3 has 12 residues. V lost 6 bases, J lost 9 bases, and 5 bases stayed unmatched. The CDR3 DNA follows: TGCGCCAGCAGTCACGGACAGGCTGAGCAGTTCTTC. It codes for CASSHGQAEQFF.